This TCR beta chain was obtained from a study of blood T cell repertoires in COVID-19. Original methodology: Scientists estimated how many nucleated cells there were by amplifying reference gene primers. Using immunoSEQ multiplex PCR, the repertoire was profiled, and TCRdb retains in-frame clones only, with some absent. The DNA gave D and trimming, while V, J and clone size come from that table. The data contain approximately 40,000 clones, more than 85% of them seen just once; the ten biggest clones take up approximately 20%. Sequencing was performed on peripheral blood. The clonotype comes from a man aged 50 or older in a cohort sampled during active COVID-19.

CDR3 sequence: CSVEDGTPRQGPYEQYF. The CDR3 coding sequence is TGCAGCGTTGAAGATGGAACCCCGCGACAGGGGCCCTACGAGCAGTACTTC. The rearrangement joins TRBV29-1 to TRBJ2-7, with 8 nucleotides matching TRBD1. This CDR3 region has 17 residues. The germline gives CDR1 SQVTM, CDR2 ANQGSEA. Trimming took 0 bases from V and 2 from J; bases not matched to a gene: 12.